A single sample gave rise to the 19 T cell receptor beta chains below, sequenced in a study of blood T cell repertoires in COVID-19. The data were produced by immunoSEQ multiplex PCR, yet TCRdb's version contains in-frame clones alone and is incomplete. The data hold over 50,000 clones, with 80% to 90% observed a single time. Sequencing used peripheral blood. These receptors originate from a middle-aged man with acute or convalescent COVID-19.

This chain connects TRBV30 to TRBJ1-6; 7 positions agree with TRBD1. V lost 1 base and J lost 9; bases outside the gene matches: 6. The CDR3 is 14 residues long. Germline loops: CDR1 GTSNPN, CDR2 SVGIG (reference sequence). In DNA form, the CDR3 reads TGTGCCTGGAGTGCAGGGCAGGGGGGTTCACCCCTCCACTTT. Its translation is CAWSAGQGGSPLHF.

V is TRBV4-2 and J is TRBJ2-7; 7 nucleotides align to TRBD1. In germline, CDR1 is LGHNA, CDR2 YNFKEQ. V lost 3 bases to trimming and J lost 7 bases; unmatched junction nucleotides: 9. This CDR3 has 14 amino acids. This chain's CDR3 is CASSHGTAGMEQYF. The CDR3 bases are TGTGCCAGCAGCCACGGGACAGCTGGTATGGAGCAGTACTTC.

This chain connects TRBV19 to TRBJ1-2; the D gene is possibly TRBD1 (5 bases). This CDR3 contains 14 residues. CDR1 is LNHDA, CDR2 SQIVND, per germline (reference sequence). Trimming pared 4 bases from V and 2 bases from J, leaving 11 bases between. CDR3 DNA sequence: TGTGCCAGTAGTAGGAGCCGGGGGAACTATGGCTACACCTTC. Amino acid sequence: CASSRSRGNYGYTF.

This clone is judged medium-sized. The genes are TRBV6-4 and TRBJ2-3; TRBD1 is a possible D gene (6 bases). Per germline, CDR1 MRHNA and CDR2 SNTAGT. This CDR3 region has 14 residues. The V end lost 2 bases, the J end lost 4 bases, and 10 bases lay between the germline ends. The CDR3 loop reads CASSDKGEADTQYF. The CDR3 coding sequence is TGTGCCAGCAGTGACAAGGGGGAAGCAGATACGCAGTATTTT.

The chain is built from TRBV2 and TRBJ1-4; no reliable D call. This CDR3 is 13 amino acids long. Germline V lookup: CDR1 SNHLY, CDR2 FYNNEI. Trimming took 7 bases from V and 0 from J, leaving 6 bases between them. The CDR3 spells CASKETTNEKLFF. Written as DNA, the CDR3 is TGTGCCAGCAAGGAGACAACTAATGAAAAACTGTTTTTT.

The gene calls are TRBV12-3 or TRBV12-4 and TRBJ2-7; 7 bases match TRBD1. V lost 6 bases and J lost 3; bases outside the gene matches: 2. This CDR3 contains 12 residues. The CDR3 nucleotides are TGTGCCAGCAGCGGGACAGACTACGAGCAGTACTTC. Translation: CASSGTDYEQYF.

Only one count was recorded for this clone. This chain connects TRBV19 to TRBJ2-3; 8 nucleotides align to TRBD1. Per the germline V gene, CDR1 is LNHDA and CDR2 is SQIVND (reference sequence). The trim removed 4 bases at V and 2 bases at J, leaving 11 bases unmatched. The CDR3 runs 17 residues. The CDR3, as DNA: TGTGCCAGTAGTACCCTCGGGACAGGACCTACCACAGATACGCAGTATTTT. This sequence encodes CASSTLGTGPTTDTQYF.

Concerning this clone: Distinct nucleotide sequences in the sample also encode this CDR3. In DNA, the CDR3 is TGTGCCAGCAGCTTGGAACTAGCGGGGGGACGGGAGACCCAGTACTTC. Protein: CASSLELAGGRETQYF. The J gene is TRBJ2-5, the V gene TRBV5-5; 12 nucleotides line up with TRBD2. The CDR3 spans 16 residues. The germline V gene has CDR1 SGHKS and CDR2 YYEKEE (reference sequence). V lost 0 bases to trimming and J lost 5 bases; unmatched junction nucleotides: 5.

This clone was seen a single time. The rearrangement joins TRBV29-1 to TRBJ2-3; TRBD2 matches at 10 bases. CDR3 size: 14 residues. Germline lookup yields CDR1 SQVTM and CDR2 ANQGSEA. The ends lost 7 bases at V and 4 bases at J; junction bases unmatched: 8. CDR3 region: CSATTSGPPDTQYF. The CDR3 DNA follows: TGCAGCGCTACGACTAGCGGGCCCCCAGATACGCAGTATTTT.

The chain uses TRBV27 and TRBJ1-1, with a weak D call TRBD1 (5 bases). CDR3 length: 13 amino acids. Germline CDR1 is MNHEY and CDR2 is SMNVEV (reference sequence). The V gene lost 6 bases and the J gene lost 6 bases, with 14 bases spanning the gap. Written as DNA, the CDR3 is TGTGCCAGCAGCCGAGGCAGGGCCCCTGAAGCTTTCTTT. Amino acids: CASSRGRAPEAFF.

The rearrangement uses TRBV6-5 and TRBJ2-4; TRBD2 matches 14 bases. Germline CDR1 is MNHEY and CDR2 is SVGAGI. CDR3 size: 15 residues. V dropped 6 bases and J dropped 8; count of bases not matched to a gene: 6. The CDR3 sequence: CASRRGLAGVDIQYF. For the CDR3, the DNA is TGTGCCAGCAGGCGGGGACTAGCGGGAGTCGACATTCAGTACTTC.

The chain joins TRBV20-1 to TRBJ1-5, with D maybe TRBD1 (6 bases). Germline CDR1 DFQATT, CDR2 SNEGSKA (reference sequence). The V and J ends lost 6 bases and 4 bases respectively, with 10 bases between them. The length of the CDR3 is 12 residues. The CDR3 coding sequence is TGCAGTGCCAGTACAGGGAATCAGCCCCAGCATTTT. Amino acids: CSASTGNQPQHF.

This chain uses TRBV10-2 with TRBJ2-5; 15 bases are shared with TRBD2. After removal of 6 bases from V and 3 bases from J, the junction contained 11 bases not matched to a gene. The CDR3 has 18 amino acids. The germline V gene encodes CDR1 WSHSY and CDR2 SAAADI. The CDR3 spells CASRGAPGLAGGKETQYF. The CDR3 DNA reads as TGCGCCAGCAGGGGGGCACCGGGACTAGCGGGAGGAAAAGAGACCCAGTACTTC.

The count of this clone is one. This chain links TRBV7-8 with TRBJ2-5; the match to TRBD2 covers 9 bases. Germline V gives CDR1 SGHVS, CDR2 FQNEAQ. J gave up 4 bases and V 2 bases, and 8 bases lay outside the gene matches. This CDR3 is 16 amino acids long. CDR3 in amino acids: CASSLLSSGILETQYF. DNA of the CDR3: TGTGCCAGCAGCTTACTCTCTAGCGGGATTTTAGAGACCCAGTACTTC.

This chain connects TRBV27 to TRBJ2-3; 10 positions match TRBD2. The V gene's germline CDR1 is MNHEY and CDR2 SMNVEV (reference sequence). The V segment lost 3 bases and the J segment 0 bases; nucleotides outside the gene matches: 6. CDR3 length equals 17 residues. Written as DNA, the CDR3 is TGTGCCAGCAGTTTGGGGCTAGCGGGAGTTAGCACAGATACGCAGTATTTT. Protein product: CASSLGLAGVSTDTQYF.

Regarding this clone: Other DNA sequences in the same sample also yield this CDR3. The V gene is TRBV5-1, the J gene TRBJ1-3; D unresolved. V shed 1 base and J shed 3 bases, with 11 bases lying between them. Germline V gene sequence: CDR1 SGHRS, CDR2 YFSETQ. The CDR3 runs 15 residues. CDR3 coding DNA: TGCGCCAGCAGCTTGAGTCGGGGTGATGGAAACACCATATATTTT. This encodes CASSLSRGDGNTIYF.

The chain uses TRBV7-2 and TRBJ1-4, with D unclear. The V and J ends lost 3 bases and 0 bases respectively, with 5 bases between them. This CDR3 contains 14 residues. Germline V gene sequence: CDR1 SGHTA, CDR2 FQGNSA. The CDR3 DNA is TGTGCCAGCAGCTTCACAGCAACTAATGAAAAACTGTTTTTT. It is translated as CASSFTATNEKLFF.

The rearrangement joins TRBV29-1 to TRBJ2-7; 9 nucleotides line up with TRBD2. Losses at the gene ends were 4 bases for V and 5 bases for J; bases not matched to a gene: 12. The CDR3 totals 15 residues. Germline assignment: CDR1 SQVTM and CDR2 ANQGSEA. The chain's CDR3 is CSVGGGSGSRDEQYF. The CDR3 bases are TGCAGCGTTGGCGGTGGTAGCGGGAGTAGGGACGAGCAGTACTTC.

The chain uses TRBV7-6 and TRBJ1-3; D call uncertain. Germline assignment: CDR1 SGHVS and CDR2 FNYEAQ. V lost 3 bases to trimming and J lost 2 bases, with 11 bases between them. There are 15 residues in the CDR3. The CDR3 coding sequence is TGTGCCAGCAGCTTTACCGTGGGAGCTGGAAACACCATATATTTT. This sequence encodes CASSFTVGAGNTIYF.